Sequencing of this T cell receptor beta chain was carried out in a study of blood T cell repertoires in COVID-19. At the level of the study: The cDNA or gDNA used as material had been derived from T cells, B-cell-depleted T cells, or PBMCs.

The table lists this clone with a few counts. Other DNA sequences in this specimen translate into the identical CDR3. Per the study methods: It was from reference gene primer amplification that nucleated cell counts were estimated. Generated by immunoSEQ multiplex PCR, the TCRdb table keeps only in-frame clones and is missing some. V and J calls and clone size come straight from that table; D and trimming were deduced from the DNA. The table lists around 300,000 clones, around four fifths of them singletons. Material for sequencing was peripheral blood. This receptor was identified in a man aged 25-40 years with active or convalescent COVID-19.

CDR3: CASSPGTSTDTQYF. The CDR3 coding sequence is TGTGCCAGCAGCCCTGGGACTAGCACAGATACGCAGTATTTT. The chain combines TRBV11-2 with TRBJ2-3; weak D call: TRBD2 (6 bases). CDR1 SGHAT and CDR2 FQNNGV come from the germline V gene. The V end was cut by 5 bases, the J end by 0 bases, with 9 bases between. The CDR3 is 14 amino acids.